Listed below are T cell receptor beta chains from one sample, sequenced in a study of blood T cell repertoires in COVID-19. Some clones are missing from TCRdb's copy, which holds only in-frame ones; the method was immunoSEQ multiplex PCR. Of roughly 68,000 clones listed, roughly 87% were seen once; the top ten hold over 25%. The specimen was peripheral blood. Receptor source: a man aged 45 to 65 with acute or convalescent COVID-19. CDR3s include the opening cysteine and the closing phenylalanine or tryptophan. Each record gives: V gene, J gene, clone size, D gene, CDR3 DNA, CDR3 protein. D genes are given only for firm matches. Size tells how often a clone was seen (once, few, many) or the class of an expanded clone, and some rows leave it out.

V gene: TRBV4-2
J gene: TRBJ2-1
clone size: -
D gene: TRBD2
CDR3 DNA: TGTGCCAGCAGCCACCTTAGCGGGGGGGCCAATGGGCAGTTCTTC
CDR3 protein: CASSHLSGGANGQFF

V gene: TRBV14
J gene: TRBJ2-1
clone size: -
D gene: -
CDR3 DNA: TGTGCCAGCAGCCAAGAGCAGACAAACTACAATGAGCAGTTCTTC
CDR3 protein: CASSQEQTNYNEQFF

V gene: TRBV9
J gene: TRBJ2-5
clone size: -
D gene: TRBD2
CDR3 DNA: TGTGCCAGCAGCCCATGGACTAGCGGGGATAAAGAGACCCAGTACTTC
CDR3 protein: CASSPWTSGDKETQYF

V gene: TRBV18
J gene: TRBJ2-7
clone size: -
D gene: -
CDR3 DNA: TGTGCCAGCTCACCACCGGGAGTCTACGAGCAGTACTTC
CDR3 protein: CASSPPGVYEQYF

V gene: TRBV9
J gene: TRBJ2-4
clone size: -
D gene: -
CDR3 DNA: TGTGCCAGCAGCGTAAGTGCAGGGCAGGGCATTTGGAACATTCAGTACTTC
CDR3 protein: CASSVSAGQGIWNIQYF

V gene: TRBV5-1
J gene: TRBJ2-7
clone size: -
D gene: -
CDR3 DNA: TGCGCCAGCAGCTTGGAAGCCACCGTAAGCTCCTACGAGCAGTACTTC
CDR3 protein: CASSLEATVSSYEQYF

V gene: TRBV7-3
J gene: TRBJ2-5
clone size: -
D gene: -
CDR3 DNA: TGTGCCAGCAGCTTAACAGGGGAAGAGACCCAGTACTTC
CDR3 protein: CASSLTGEETQYF

V gene: TRBV10-1
J gene: TRBJ2-3
clone size: -
D gene: TRBD2
CDR3 DNA: TGCGCCAGCAGTGAGTCCTTTTCTAGCGGGGGGTTTGGCACAGATACGCAGTATTTT
CDR3 protein: CASSESFSSGGFGTDTQYF

V gene: TRBV5-1
J gene: TRBJ1-1
clone size: -
D gene: -
CDR3 DNA: TGCGCCAGCAGGGAGAGTAGCACTGAAGCTTTCTTT
CDR3 protein: CASRESSTEAFF

V gene: TRBV10-3
J gene: TRBJ2-3
clone size: -
D gene: TRBD1
CDR3 DNA: TGTGCCATCAGTGAGGGACAGGGGTATGAAGGTACGCAGTATTTT
CDR3 protein: CAISEGQGYEGTQYF

V gene: TRBV5-4
J gene: TRBJ2-5
clone size: -
D gene: -
CDR3 DNA: TGTGCCAGCAGACCTGCAGGGCAAGAGACCCAGTACTTC
CDR3 protein: CASRPAGQETQYF

V gene: TRBV21-1
J gene: TRBJ1-5
clone size: few
D gene: -
CDR3 DNA: TGTGCCAGCAGCAAAAACATCGATCTGCCCCAGCATTTT
CDR3 protein: CASSKNIDLPQHF

V gene: TRBV7-3
J gene: TRBJ2-2
clone size: few
D gene: TRBD1
CDR3 DNA: TGTGCCAGCAGCCCCGTAACGGGACAGGGGGCTTTGAACACCGGGGAGCTGTTTTTT
CDR3 protein: CASSPVTGQGALNTGELFF

V gene: TRBV7-2
J gene: TRBJ2-2
clone size: once
D gene: -
CDR3 DNA: TGTGCCAGCAGCTTAGCAACGGGTCTAACCGGGGAGCTGTTTTTT
CDR3 protein: CASSLATGLTGELFF

V gene: TRBV20-1
J gene: TRBJ2-1
clone size: -
D gene: -
CDR3 DNA: TGCAGTGCTAGAGAGCTGCGAGAGCAGTTCTTC
CDR3 protein: CSARELREQFF

V gene: TRBV20-1
J gene: TRBJ1-6
clone size: -
D gene: -
CDR3 DNA: TGCAGTGCTAGTTCAGGTCCGACAGGTTATAATTCACCCCTCCACTTT
CDR3 protein: CSASSGPTGYNSPLHF

V gene: TRBV30
J gene: TRBJ1-5
clone size: -
D gene: -
CDR3 DNA: TGTGCCTGGAGTGTAGAGGGCCCGGAGCCCCAGCATTTT
CDR3 protein: CAWSVEGPEPQHF

V gene: TRBV9
J gene: TRBJ2-2
clone size: -
D gene: TRBD1
CDR3 DNA: TGTGCCAGCAGCACCCGGGACAGTACGAACACCGGGGAGCTGTTTTTT
CDR3 protein: CASSTRDSTNTGELFF

V gene: TRBV5-5
J gene: TRBJ2-1
clone size: -
D gene: TRBD2
CDR3 DNA: TGTGCCAGCAGCTTGGGACTAGCGGGGACACCGGGGAATGAGCAGTTCTTC
CDR3 protein: CASSLGLAGTPGNEQFF

V gene: TRBV7-2
J gene: TRBJ2-7
clone size: -
D gene: -
CDR3 DNA: TGTGCCAGCAGCCTATACACGGATAGGGGGCAGTACTTC
CDR3 protein: CASSLYTDRGQYF

V gene: TRBV27
J gene: TRBJ1-2
clone size: -
D gene: TRBD1
CDR3 DNA: TGTGCCAGCAAGGGGGCGGGGAGGAACTATGGCTACACCTTC
CDR3 protein: CASKGAGRNYGYTF

V gene: TRBV27
J gene: TRBJ2-2
clone size: few
D gene: -
CDR3 DNA: TGTGCCAGCAGCTCGAGTTTGGTGCAGGAAATCACCGGGGAGCTGTTTTTT
CDR3 protein: CASSSSLVQEITGELFF

V gene: TRBV27
J gene: TRBJ2-7
clone size: -
D gene: TRBD2
CDR3 DNA: TGTGCCAGCAGAGGACTAGCGGGGGACGAGCAGTACTTC
CDR3 protein: CASRGLAGDEQYF

V gene: TRBV5-6
J gene: TRBJ1-5
clone size: -
D gene: TRBD1
CDR3 DNA: TGTGCCAGCAGCTCGTTGGGACAGAATCAGCCCCAGCATTTT
CDR3 protein: CASSSLGQNQPQHF

V gene: TRBV7-9
J gene: TRBJ2-7
clone size: -
D gene: -
CDR3 DNA: TGTGCCAGCAGCCCGTACACGGGGCAGTACTTC
CDR3 protein: CASSPYTGQYF